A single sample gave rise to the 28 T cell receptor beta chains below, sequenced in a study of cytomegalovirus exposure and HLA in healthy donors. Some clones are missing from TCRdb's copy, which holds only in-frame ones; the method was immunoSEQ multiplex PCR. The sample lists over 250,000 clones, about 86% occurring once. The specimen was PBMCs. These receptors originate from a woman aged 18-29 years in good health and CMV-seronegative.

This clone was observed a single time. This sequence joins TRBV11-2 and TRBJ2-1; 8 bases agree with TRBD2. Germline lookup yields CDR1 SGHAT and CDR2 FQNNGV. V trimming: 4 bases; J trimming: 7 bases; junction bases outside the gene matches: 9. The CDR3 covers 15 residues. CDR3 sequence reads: CASSSTAGVGNEQFF. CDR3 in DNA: TGTGCCAGCAGCTCCACAGCGGGAGTTGGGAATGAGCAGTTCTTC.

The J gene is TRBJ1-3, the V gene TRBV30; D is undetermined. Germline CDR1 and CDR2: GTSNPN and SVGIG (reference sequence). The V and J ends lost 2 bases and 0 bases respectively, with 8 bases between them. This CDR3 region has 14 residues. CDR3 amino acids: CAWSPADSGNTIYF. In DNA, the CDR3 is TGTGCCTGGAGTCCGGCGGACTCTGGAAACACCATATATTTT.

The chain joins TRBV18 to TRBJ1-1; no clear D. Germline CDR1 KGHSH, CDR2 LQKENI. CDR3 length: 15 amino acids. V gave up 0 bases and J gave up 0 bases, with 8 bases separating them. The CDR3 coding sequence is TGTGCCAGCTCACCACCGTCACCGGTGAACACTGAAGCTTTCTTT. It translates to CASSPPSPVNTEAFF.

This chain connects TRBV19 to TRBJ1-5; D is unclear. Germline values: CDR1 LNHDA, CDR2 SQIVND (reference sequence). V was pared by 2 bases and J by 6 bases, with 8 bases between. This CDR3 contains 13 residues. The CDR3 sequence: CASSISGPQPQHF. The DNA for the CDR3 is TGTGCCAGTAGTATATCAGGTCCTCAGCCCCAGCATTTT. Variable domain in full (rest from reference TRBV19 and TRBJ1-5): DGGITQSPKYLFRKEGQNVTLSCEQNLNHDAMYWYRQDPGQGLRLIYYSQIVNDFQKGDIAEGYSVSREKKESFPLTVTSAQKNPTAFYLCASSISGPQPQHFGDGTRLSIL.

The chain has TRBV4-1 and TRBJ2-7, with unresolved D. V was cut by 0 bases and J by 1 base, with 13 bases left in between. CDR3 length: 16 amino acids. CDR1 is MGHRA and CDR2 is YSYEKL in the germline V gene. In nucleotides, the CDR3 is TGCGCCAGCAGCCAAGATTTACTGCTATGGTCCTACGAGCAGTACTTC. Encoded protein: CASSQDLLLWSYEQYF.

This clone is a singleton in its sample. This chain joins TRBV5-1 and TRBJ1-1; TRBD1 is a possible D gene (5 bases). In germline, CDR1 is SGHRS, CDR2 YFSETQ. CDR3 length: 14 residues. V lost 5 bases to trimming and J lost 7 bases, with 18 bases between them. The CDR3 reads CASRIRQVGGEAFF. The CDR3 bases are TGCGCCAGCAGGATCCGGCAAGTGGGGGGTGAAGCTTTCTTT. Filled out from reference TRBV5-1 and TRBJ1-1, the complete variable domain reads KAGVTQTPRYLIKTRGQQVTLSCSPISGHRSVSWYQQTPGQGLQFLFEYFSETQRNKGNFPGRFSGRQFSNSRSEMNVSTLELGDSALYLCASRIRQVGGEAFFGQGTRLTVV.

CDR3 DNA sequence: TGTGCCAGCCGGGACAGGGTTGATGGCTACACCTTC. This encodes CASRDRVDGYTF. The rearrangement joins TRBV28 to TRBJ1-2; 9 bases agree with TRBD1. V gave up 8 bases and J gave up 6 bases; unmatched junction bases: 4. This CDR3 is built from 12 residues. In germline, CDR1 is MDHEN, CDR2 SYDVKM.

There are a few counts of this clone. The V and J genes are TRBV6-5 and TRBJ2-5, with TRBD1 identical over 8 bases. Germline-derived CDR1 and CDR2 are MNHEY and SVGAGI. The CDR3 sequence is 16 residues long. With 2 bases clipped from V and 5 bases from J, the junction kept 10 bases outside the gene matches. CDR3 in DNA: TGTGCCAGCAGTTACCGGCGACAGGGGTCAGGGGAGACCCAGTACTTC. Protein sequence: CASSYRRQGSGETQYF.

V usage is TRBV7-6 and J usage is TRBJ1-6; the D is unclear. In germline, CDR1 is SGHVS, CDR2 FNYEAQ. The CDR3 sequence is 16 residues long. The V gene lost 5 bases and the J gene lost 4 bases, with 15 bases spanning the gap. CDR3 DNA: TGTGCCAGCAGCGTTAGCCCCGCGGGTTATAATTCACCCCTCCACTTT. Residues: CASSVSPAGYNSPLHF.

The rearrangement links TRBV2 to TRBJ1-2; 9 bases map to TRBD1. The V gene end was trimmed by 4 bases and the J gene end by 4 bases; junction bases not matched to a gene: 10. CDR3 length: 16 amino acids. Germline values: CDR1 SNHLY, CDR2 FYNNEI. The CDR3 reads CASSGEGQGNFYGYTF. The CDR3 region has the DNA TGTGCCAGCAGTGGAGAGGGACAGGGCAACTTCTATGGCTACACCTTC.

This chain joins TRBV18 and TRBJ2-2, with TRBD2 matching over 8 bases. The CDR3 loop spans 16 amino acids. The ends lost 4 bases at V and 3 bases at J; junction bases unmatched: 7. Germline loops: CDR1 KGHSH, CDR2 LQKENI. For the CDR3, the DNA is TGTGCCAGCTCACTGCGCGGGGGGACTGACACCGGGGAGCTGTTTTTT. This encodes CASSLRGGTDTGELFF. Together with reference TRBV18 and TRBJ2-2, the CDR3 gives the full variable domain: NAGVMQNPRHLVRRRGQEARLRCSPMKGHSHVYWYRQLPEEGLKFMVYLQKENIIDESGMPKERFSAEFPKEGPSILRIQQVVRGDSAAYFCASSLRGGTDTGELFFGEGSRLTVL.

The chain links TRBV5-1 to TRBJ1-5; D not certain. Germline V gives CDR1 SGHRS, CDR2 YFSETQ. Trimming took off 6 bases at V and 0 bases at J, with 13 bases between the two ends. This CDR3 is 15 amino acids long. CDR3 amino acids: CASTIDGSSNQPQHF. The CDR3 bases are TGCGCCAGCACCATTGACGGGTCTAGCAATCAGCCCCAGCATTTT.

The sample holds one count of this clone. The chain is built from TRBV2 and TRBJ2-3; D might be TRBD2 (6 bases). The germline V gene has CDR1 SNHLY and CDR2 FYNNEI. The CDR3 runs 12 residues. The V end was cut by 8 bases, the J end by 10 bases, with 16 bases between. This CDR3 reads CASFHTGAAQYF. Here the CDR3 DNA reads TGTGCCAGCTTTCACACGGGAGCAGCGCAGTATTTT.

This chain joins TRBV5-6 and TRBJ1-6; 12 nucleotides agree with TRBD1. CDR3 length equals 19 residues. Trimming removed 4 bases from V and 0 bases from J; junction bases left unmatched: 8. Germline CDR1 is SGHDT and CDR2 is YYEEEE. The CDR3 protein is CASSETGTGGSSYNSPLHF. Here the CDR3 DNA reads TGTGCCAGCAGCGAAACCGGGACAGGGGGCAGCTCCTATAATTCACCCCTCCACTTT.

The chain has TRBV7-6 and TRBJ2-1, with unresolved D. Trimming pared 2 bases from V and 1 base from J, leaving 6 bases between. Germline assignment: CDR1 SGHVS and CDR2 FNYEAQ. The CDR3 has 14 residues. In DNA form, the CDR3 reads TGTGCCAGCAGCTTATCCAGATCCTACAATGAGCAGTTCTTC. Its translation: CASSLSRSYNEQFF.

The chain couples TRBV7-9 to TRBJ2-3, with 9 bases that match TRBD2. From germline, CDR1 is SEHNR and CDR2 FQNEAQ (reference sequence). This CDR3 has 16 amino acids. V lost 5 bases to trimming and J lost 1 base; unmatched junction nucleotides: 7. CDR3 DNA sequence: TGTGCCAGCAGCCCCCGGACTAGCGCTCGCACAGATACGCAGTATTTT. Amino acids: CASSPRTSARTDTQYF. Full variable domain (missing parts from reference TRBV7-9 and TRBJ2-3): DTGVSQNPRHKITKRGQNVTFRCDPISEHNRLYWYRQTLGQGPEFLTYFQNEAQLEKSRLLSDRFSAERPKGSFSTLEIQRTEQGDSAMYLCASSPRTSARTDTQYFGPGTRLTVL.

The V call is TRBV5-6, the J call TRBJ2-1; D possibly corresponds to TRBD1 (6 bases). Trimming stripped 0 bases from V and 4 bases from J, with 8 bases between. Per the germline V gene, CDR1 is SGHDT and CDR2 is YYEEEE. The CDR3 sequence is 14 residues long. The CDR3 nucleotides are TGTGCCAGCAGCTTGGACAGGGTGTACAATGAGCAGTTCTTC. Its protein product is CASSLDRVYNEQFF.

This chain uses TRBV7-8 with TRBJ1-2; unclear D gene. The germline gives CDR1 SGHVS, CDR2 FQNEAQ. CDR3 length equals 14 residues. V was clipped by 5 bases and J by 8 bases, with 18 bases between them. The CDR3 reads CASSSGPGSYGYTF. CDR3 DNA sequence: TGTGCCAGCAGCAGCGGACCGGGATCCTACGGCTACACCTTC.

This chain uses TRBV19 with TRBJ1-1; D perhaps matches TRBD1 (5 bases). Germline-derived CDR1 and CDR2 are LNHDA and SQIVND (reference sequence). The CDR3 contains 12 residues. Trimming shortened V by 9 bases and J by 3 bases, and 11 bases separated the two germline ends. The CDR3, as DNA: TGTGCCAGCTTCGACAGTTACACTGAAGCTTTCTTT. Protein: CASFDSYTEAFF. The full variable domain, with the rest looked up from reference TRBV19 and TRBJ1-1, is DGGITQSPKYLFRKEGQNVTLSCEQNLNHDAMYWYRQDPGQGLRLIYYSQIVNDFQKGDIAEGYSVSREKKESFPLTVTSAQKNPTAFYLCASFDSYTEAFFGQGTRLTVV.

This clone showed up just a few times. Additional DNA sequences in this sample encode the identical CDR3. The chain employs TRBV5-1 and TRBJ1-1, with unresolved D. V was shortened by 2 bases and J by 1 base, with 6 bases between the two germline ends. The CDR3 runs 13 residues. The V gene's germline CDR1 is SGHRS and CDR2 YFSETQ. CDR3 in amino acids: CASSFSGNTEAFF. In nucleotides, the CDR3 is TGCGCCAGCAGCTTCTCCGGGAACACTGAAGCTTTCTTT.

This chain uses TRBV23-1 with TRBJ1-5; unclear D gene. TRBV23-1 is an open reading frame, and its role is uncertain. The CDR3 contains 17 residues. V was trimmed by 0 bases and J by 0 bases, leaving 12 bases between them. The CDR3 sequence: CASSQSLGLLSNQPQHF. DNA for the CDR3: TGCGCCAGCAGTCAATCTCTCGGACTTCTTAGCAATCAGCCCCAGCATTTT.

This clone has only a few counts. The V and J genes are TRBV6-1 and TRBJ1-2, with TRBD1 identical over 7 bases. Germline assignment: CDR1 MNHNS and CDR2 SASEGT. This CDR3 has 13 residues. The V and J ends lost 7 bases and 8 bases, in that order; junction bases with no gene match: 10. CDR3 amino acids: CASIPPGGRGYTF. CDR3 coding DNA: TGTGCCAGCATCCCCCCAGGGGGGCGGGGCTACACCTTC.

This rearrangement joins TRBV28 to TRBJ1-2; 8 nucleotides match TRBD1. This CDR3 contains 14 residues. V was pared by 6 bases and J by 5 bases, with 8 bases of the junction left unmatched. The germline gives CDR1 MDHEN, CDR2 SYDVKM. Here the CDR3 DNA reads TGTGCCAGCAGCATAGGACAGGGCAAGTATGGCTACACCTTC. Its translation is CASSIGQGKYGYTF.

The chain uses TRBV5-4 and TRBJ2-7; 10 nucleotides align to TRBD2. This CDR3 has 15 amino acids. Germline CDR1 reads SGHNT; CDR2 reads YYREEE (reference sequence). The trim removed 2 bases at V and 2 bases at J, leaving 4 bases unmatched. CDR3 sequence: CASSFDLAGAYEQYF. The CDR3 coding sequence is TGTGCCAGCAGCTTCGATCTAGCGGGGGCCTACGAGCAGTACTTC.

In nucleotides, the CDR3 is TGTGCCAGCAGTTACGGGACAGGCGATACGCAGTATTTT. The encoded protein is CASSYGTGDTQYF. This chain joins TRBV6-6 and TRBJ2-3, with 8 bases identical to TRBD1. The CDR3 length is 13 residues. V was pared by 2 bases and J by 6 bases, with 1 base of the junction left unmatched. CDR1 is MNHNY and CDR2 is SVGAGI in the germline V gene (reference sequence).

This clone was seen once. CDR3 DNA sequence: TGTGCCAGCAGCCCATCCATAACCCGGGCTAGCGGGGGGGCCGCAGATACGCAGTATTTT. This translates into CASSPSITRASGGAADTQYF. V usage is TRBV13 and J usage is TRBJ2-3; 12 nucleotides line up with TRBD2. The CDR3 runs 20 residues. Germline V gene data show CDR1 as PRHDT and CDR2 as FYEKMQ (reference sequence). J was trimmed by 4 bases and V by 5 bases; bases with no gene match: 19.

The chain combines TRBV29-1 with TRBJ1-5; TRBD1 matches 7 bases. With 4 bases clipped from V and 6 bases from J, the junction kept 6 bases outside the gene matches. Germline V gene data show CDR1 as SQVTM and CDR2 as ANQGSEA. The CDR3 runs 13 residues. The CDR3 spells CSVGQGSGQPQHF. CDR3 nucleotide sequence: TGCAGCGTTGGACAGGGCTCTGGTCAGCCCCAGCATTTT.

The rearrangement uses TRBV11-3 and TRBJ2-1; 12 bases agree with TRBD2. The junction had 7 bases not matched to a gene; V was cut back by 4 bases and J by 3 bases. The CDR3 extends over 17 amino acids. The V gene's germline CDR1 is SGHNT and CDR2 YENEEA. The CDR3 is CASSSVTSGRVYNEQFF. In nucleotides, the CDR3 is TGTGCCAGCAGCTCTGTGACTAGCGGGAGAGTCTACAATGAGCAGTTCTTC.